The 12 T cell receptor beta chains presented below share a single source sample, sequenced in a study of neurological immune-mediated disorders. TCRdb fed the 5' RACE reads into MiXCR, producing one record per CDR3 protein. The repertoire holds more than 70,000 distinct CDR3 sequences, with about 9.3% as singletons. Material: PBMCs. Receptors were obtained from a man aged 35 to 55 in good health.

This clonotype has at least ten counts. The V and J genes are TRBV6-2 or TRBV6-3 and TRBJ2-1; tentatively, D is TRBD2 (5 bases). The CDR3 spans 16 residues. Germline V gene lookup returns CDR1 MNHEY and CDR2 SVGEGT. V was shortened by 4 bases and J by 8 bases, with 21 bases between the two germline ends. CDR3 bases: TGTGCCAGCAGTTCGCTCGGCGGCGGGCGGCTCCATGAGCAGTTCTTC. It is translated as CASSSLGGGRLHEQFF.

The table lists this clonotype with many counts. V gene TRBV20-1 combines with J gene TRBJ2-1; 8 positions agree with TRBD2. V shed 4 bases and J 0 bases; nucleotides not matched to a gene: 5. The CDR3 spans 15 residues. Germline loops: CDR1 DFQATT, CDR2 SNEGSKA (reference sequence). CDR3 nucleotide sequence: TGCAGTGCTACATTCGGGGGGGGCTCCTACAATGAGCAGTTCTTC. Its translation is CSATFGGGSYNEQFF.

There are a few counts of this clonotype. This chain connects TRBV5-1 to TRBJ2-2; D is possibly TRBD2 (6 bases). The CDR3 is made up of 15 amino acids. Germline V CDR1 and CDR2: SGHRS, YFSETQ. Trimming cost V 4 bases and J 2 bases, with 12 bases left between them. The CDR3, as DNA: TGCGCCAGCAGCGGGGCGGGACCCAACACCGGGGAGCTGTTTTTT. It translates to CASSGAGPNTGELFF.

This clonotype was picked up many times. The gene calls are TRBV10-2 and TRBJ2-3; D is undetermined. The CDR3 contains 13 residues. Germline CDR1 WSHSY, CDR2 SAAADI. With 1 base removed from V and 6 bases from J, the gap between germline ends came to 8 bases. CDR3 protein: CASSEYLADTQYF. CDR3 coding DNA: TGCGCCAGCAGTGAGTACCTGGCCGATACGCAGTATTTT.

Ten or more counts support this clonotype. CDR3 in DNA: TGCGCCAGCAGCTTCTCCGGACAGGGGGCGGGAGAGACCCAGTACTTC. It yields the protein CASSFSGQGAGETQYF. The genes are TRBV5-1 and TRBJ2-5; 11 positions agree with TRBD1. V shed 2 bases, J shed 4 bases, and the junction held 7 bases outside the gene matches. Germline CDR1 and CDR2: SGHRS and YFSETQ. CDR3 length equals 16 residues.

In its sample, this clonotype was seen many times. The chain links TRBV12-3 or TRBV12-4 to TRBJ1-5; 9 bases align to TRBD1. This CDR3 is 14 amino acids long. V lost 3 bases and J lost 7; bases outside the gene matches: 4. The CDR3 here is CASSFWDRAQPQHF. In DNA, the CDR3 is TGTGCCAGCAGTTTCTGGGACAGGGCCCAGCCCCAGCATTTT.

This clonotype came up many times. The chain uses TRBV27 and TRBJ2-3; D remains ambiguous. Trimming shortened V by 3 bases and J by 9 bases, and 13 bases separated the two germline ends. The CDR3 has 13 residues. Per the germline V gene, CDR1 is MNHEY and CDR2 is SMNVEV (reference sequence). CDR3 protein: CASSLSVINTQYF. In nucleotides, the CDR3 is TGTGCCAGCAGTTTGAGCGTAATCAACACGCAGTATTTT.

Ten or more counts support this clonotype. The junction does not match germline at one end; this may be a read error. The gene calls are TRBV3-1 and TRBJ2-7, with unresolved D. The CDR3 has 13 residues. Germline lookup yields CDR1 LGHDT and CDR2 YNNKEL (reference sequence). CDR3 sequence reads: CASSQVRSSEQYF. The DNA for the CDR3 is TGTGCCAGCAGCCAAGTTAGATCCTCCGAGCAGTACTTC.

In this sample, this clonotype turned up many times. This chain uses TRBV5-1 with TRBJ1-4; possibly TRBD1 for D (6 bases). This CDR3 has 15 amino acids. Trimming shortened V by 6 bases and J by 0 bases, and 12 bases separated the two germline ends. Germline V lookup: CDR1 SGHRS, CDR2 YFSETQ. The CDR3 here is CASTLQGPTNEKLFF. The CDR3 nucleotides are TGCGCCAGCACCCTACAGGGCCCAACTAATGAAAAACTGTTTTTT.

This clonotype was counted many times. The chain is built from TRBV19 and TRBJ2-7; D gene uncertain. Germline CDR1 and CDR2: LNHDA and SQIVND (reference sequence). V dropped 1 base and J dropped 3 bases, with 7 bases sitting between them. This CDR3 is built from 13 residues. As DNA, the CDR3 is TGTGCCAGTAGTATAGGACCTAGCTACGAGCAGTACTTC. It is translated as CASSIGPSYEQYF.

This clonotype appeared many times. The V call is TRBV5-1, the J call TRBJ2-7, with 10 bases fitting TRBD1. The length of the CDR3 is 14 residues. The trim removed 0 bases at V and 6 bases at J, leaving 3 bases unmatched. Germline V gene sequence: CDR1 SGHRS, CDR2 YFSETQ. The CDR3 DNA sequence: TGCGCCAGCAGCTTGGGTGGGACAGGGGCCGAGCAGTACTTC. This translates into CASSLGGTGAEQYF.

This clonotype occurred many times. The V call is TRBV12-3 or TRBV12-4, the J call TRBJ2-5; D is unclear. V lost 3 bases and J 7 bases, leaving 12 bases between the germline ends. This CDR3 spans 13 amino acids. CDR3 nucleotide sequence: TGTGCCAGCAGTTTCTCCCAGTCAGGGACCCAGTACTTC. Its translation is CASSFSQSGTQYF.